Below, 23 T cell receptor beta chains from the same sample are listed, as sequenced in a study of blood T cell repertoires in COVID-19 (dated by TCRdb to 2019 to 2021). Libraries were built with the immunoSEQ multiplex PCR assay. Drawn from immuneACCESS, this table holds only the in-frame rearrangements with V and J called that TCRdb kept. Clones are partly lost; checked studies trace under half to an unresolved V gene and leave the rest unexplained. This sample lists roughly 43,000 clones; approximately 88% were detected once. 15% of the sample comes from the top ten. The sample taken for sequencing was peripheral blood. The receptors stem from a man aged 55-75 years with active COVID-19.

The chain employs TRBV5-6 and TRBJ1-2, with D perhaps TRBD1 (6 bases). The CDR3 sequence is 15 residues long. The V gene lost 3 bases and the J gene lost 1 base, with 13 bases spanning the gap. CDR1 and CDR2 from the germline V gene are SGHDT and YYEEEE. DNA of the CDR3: TGTGCCAGCAGCTGGCCAGGGGTGCTTAACTATGGCTACACCTTC. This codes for CASSWPGVLNYGYTF.

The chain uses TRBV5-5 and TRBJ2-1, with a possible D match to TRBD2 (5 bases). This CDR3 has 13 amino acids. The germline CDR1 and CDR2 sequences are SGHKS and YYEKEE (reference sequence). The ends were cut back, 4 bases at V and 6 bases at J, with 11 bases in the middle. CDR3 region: CASSPNGVNEQFF. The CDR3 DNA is TGTGCCAGCAGCCCAAACGGGGTCAATGAGCAGTTCTTC.

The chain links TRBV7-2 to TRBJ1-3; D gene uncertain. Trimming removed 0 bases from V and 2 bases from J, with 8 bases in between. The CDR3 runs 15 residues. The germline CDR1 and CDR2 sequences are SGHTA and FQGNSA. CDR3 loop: CASSLAAGAGNTIYF. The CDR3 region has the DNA TGTGCCAGCAGCTTAGCGGCAGGCGCTGGAAACACCATATATTTT. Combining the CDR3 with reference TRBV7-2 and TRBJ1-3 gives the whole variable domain GAGVSQSPSNKVTEKGKDVELRCDPISGHTALYWYRQSLGQGLEFLIYFQGNSAPDKSGLPSDRFSAERTGGSVSTLTIQRTQQEDSAVYLCASSLAAGAGNTIYFGEGSWLTVV.

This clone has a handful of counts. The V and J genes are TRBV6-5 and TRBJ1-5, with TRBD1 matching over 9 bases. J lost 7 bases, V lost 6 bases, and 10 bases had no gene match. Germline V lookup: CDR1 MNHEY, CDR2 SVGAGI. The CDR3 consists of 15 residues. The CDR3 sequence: CASRSGQGWEQPQHF. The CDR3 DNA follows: TGTGCCAGCAGGTCGGGACAGGGTTGGGAGCAGCCCCAGCATTTT.

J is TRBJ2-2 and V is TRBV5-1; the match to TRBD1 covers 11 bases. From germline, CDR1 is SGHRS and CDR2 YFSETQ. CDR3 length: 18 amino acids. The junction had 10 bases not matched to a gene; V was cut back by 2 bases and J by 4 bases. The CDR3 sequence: CASSFGDRGAGTTGELFF. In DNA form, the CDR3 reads TGCGCCAGCAGCTTCGGGGACAGGGGGGCCGGAACCACCGGGGAGCTGTTTTTT.

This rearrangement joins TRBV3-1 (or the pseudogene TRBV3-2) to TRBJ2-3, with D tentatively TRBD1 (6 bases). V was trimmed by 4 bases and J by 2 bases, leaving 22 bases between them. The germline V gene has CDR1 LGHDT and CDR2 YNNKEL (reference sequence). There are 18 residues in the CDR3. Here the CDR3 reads CASSPGVHVGRVTDTQYF. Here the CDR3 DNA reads TGTGCCAGCAGCCCAGGGGTTCACGTGGGAAGGGTCACAGATACGCAGTATTTT.

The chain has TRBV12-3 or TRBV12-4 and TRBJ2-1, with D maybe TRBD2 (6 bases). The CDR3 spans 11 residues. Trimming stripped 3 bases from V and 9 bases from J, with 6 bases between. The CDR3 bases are TGTGCCAGCAGTTTGGAGGGTGAGCAGTTCTTC. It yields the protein CASSLEGEQFF.

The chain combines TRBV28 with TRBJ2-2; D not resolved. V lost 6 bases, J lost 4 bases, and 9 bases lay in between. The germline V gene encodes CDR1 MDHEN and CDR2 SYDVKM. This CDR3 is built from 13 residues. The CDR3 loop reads CASSELGTGELFF. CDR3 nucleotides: TGTGCCAGCAGCGAGCTTGGCACCGGGGAGCTGTTTTTT.

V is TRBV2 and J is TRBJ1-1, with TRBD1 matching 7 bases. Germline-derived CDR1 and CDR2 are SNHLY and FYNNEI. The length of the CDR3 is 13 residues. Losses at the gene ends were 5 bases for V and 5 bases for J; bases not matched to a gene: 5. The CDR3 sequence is CASSYRGLTEAFF. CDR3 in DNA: TGTGCCAGCAGTTACAGGGGACTGACTGAAGCTTTCTTT.

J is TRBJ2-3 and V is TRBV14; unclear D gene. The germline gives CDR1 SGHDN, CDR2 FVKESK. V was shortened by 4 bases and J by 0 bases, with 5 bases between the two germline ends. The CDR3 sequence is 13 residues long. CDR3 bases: TGTGCCAGCAGCCTTTTAAGCACAGATACGCAGTATTTT. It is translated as CASSLLSTDTQYF.

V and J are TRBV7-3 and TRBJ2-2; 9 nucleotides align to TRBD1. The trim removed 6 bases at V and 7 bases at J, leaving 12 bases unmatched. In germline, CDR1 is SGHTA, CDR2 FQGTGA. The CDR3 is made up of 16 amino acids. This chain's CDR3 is CASSPRTGEVGGELFF. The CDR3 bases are TGTGCCAGCAGTCCAAGGACAGGGGAGGTTGGCGGGGAGCTGTTTTTT.

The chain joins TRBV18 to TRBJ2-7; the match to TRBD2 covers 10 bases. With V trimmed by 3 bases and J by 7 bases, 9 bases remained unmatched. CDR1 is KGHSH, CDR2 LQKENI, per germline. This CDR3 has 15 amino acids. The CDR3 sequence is CASSPFGLAEAEQYF. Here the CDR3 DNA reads TGTGCCAGCTCACCCTTTGGACTAGCGGAAGCAGAGCAGTACTTC.

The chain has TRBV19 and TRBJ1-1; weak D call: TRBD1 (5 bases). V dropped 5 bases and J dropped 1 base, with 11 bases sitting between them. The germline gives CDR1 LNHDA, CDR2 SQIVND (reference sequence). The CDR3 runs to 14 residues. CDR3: CASSLGRGNTEAFF. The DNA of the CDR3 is TGTGCCAGTAGTTTAGGTAGGGGGAACACTGAAGCTTTCTTT.

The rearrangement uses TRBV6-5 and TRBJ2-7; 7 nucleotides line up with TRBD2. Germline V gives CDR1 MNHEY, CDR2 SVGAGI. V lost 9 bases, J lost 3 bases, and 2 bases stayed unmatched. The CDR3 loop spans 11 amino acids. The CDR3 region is CASTSVYEQYF. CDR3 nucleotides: TGTGCCAGTACTAGCGTCTACGAGCAGTACTTC.

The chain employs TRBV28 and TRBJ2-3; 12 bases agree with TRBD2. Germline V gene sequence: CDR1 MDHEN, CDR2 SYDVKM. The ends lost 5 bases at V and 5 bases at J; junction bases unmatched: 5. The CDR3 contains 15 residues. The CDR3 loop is CASSRTSGNKDTQYF. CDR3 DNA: TGTGCCAGCAGTCGGACTAGCGGGAACAAAGATACGCAGTATTTT.

CDR3 loop: CASSPARENTEAFF. DNA of the CDR3: TGTGCCAGCTCACCCGCCAGGGAGAACACTGAAGCTTTCTTT. The chain employs TRBV18 and TRBJ1-1, with D possibly TRBD1 on 5 matching bases. Trimming removed 3 bases at V and 1 base at J, with 9 bases between. The CDR3 loop spans 14 amino acids. CDR1 is KGHSH and CDR2 is LQKENI in the germline V gene.

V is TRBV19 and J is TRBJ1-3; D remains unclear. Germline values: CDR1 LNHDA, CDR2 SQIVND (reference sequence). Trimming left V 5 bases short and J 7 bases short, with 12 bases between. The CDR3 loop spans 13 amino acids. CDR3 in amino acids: CASSPNSLNTIYF. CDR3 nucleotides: TGTGCCAGTAGTCCCAACTCCTTGAACACCATATATTTT.

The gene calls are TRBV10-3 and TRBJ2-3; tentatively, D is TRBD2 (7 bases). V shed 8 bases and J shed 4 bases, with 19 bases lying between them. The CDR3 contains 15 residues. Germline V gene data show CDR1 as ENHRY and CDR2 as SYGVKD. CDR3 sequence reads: CAIQKGELASDTQYF. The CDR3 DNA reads TGTGCCATCCAGAAGGGGGAACTAGCGTCAGATACGCAGTATTTT.

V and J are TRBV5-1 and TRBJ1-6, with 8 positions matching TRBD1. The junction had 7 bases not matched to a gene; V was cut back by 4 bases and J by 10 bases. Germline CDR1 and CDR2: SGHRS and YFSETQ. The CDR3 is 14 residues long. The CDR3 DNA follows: TGCGCCAGCAGCATAGACAGGGGTATATCACCCCTCCACTTT. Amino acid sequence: CASSIDRGISPLHF.

The CDR3 DNA reads TGCGCCAGCAGTGAAGACAGGGGCCGGGAGACCCAGTACTTC. Translating gives CASSEDRGRETQYF. This rearrangement joins TRBV10-1 to TRBJ2-5; 8 bases map to TRBD1. Germline V lookup: CDR1 WNHNN, CDR2 SYGVQD (reference sequence). V was pared by 3 bases and J by 5 bases, with 5 bases of the junction left unmatched. The CDR3 has 14 residues.

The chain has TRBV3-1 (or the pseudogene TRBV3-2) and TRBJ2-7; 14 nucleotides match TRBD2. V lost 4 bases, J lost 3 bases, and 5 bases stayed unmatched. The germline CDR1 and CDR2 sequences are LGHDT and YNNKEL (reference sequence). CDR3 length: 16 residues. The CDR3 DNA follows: TGTGCCAGCAGCCCGACTGGACTAGCGGGGGGCTACGAGCAGTACTTC. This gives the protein CASSPTGLAGGYEQYF.

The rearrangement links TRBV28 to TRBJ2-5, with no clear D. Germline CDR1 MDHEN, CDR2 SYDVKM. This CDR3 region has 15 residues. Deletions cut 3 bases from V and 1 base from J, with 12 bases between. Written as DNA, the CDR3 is TGTGCCAGCAGTTTTAACAGAAACCTCCAAGAGACCCAGTACTTC. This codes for CASSFNRNLQETQYF.

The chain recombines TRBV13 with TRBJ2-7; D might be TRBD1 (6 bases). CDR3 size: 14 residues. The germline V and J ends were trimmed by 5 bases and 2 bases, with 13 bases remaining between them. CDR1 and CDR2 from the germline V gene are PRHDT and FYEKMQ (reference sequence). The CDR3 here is CASSPGQRPYEQYF. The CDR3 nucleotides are TGTGCCAGCAGCCCCGGACAGCGCCCCTACGAGCAGTACTTC.